The entry that follows covers one TCR beta chain sequence. Antigen specificity is unknown. MiXCR, run by TCRdb on the RT-PCR reads, gives a single entry per CDR3 protein. The sample records more than 700,000 distinct CDR3 sequences, approximately 22% being singletons. V lost 3 bases and J lost 2, with 8 bases in between. Germline-derived CDR1 and CDR2 are DFQATT and SNEGSKA (reference sequence). The CDR3 runs 13 residues. This specimen belongs to a study of response to subunit inactivated influenza vaccine. Study findings and constraints: Few additional T cells are recruited per seasonal influenza vaccination, authors suggested.

The TCR originated in a man between 50 and 59 years old who received an inactivated influenza vaccine. The sample in question was PBMCs from blood, obtained more than 4 days after vaccination. The V gene is TRBV20-1, the J gene TRBJ2-1, with D unclear. The CDR3 here is CSARSRTYNEQFF. The CDR3 nucleotides are TGCAGTGCTAGGTCCAGGACCTACAATGAGCAGTTCTTC.